This entry lists 10 T cell receptor beta chains sequenced from one sample in a study of shared clonotypes between healthy human individuals. Assay: immunoSEQ multiplex PCR; the TCRdb copy retains only in-frame clones and omits some. The sample holds under 600,000 clones, about 98% seen once. CD8 cells regarded as naive lacked CD45RO, were positively chosen for CCR7, and omitted terminally differentiated effector memory CD45RA+ cells. Sequencing input: naive CD8+ T cells sorted from blood. The origin of the receptors is a man between 25 and 39 years old in good health.

The chain links TRBV7-9 to TRBJ2-7, with TRBD1 matching 10 bases. Trimming at V came to 5 bases and at J to 5 bases, leaving 9 bases not matched to a gene. Germline V gene sequence: CDR1 SEHNR, CDR2 FQNEAQ (reference sequence). The CDR3 length is 15 residues. CDR3 loop: CASSKPGQGFDEQYF. The DNA of the CDR3 is TGTGCCAGCAGCAAACCGGGACAGGGGTTCGACGAGCAGTACTTC.

The chain employs TRBV28 and TRBJ1-1; no reliable D call. Between the trimmed V and J ends, which lost 3 bases and 3 bases, there was a span of 11 bases. Germline V gives CDR1 MDHEN, CDR2 SYDVKM. The CDR3 is 14 amino acids. The CDR3, as DNA: TGTGCCAGCAGTTTTTGGGGTTCGGACACTGAAGCTTTCTTT. Its protein is CASSFWGSDTEAFF.

The gene calls are TRBV10-3 and TRBJ2-6; maybe TRBD1 (6 bases). Germline values: CDR1 ENHRY, CDR2 SYGVKD. This CDR3 has 16 amino acids. The germline V and J ends were trimmed by 10 bases and 0 bases, with 16 bases remaining between them. The CDR3 coding sequence is TGTGCCACCCTAGGGGGACCGAGCTCTGGGGCCAACGTCCTGACTTTC. This codes for CATLGGPSSGANVLTF.

The chain has TRBV28 and TRBJ2-3; possible D gene TRBD2, 8 bases. Germline assignment: CDR1 MDHEN and CDR2 SYDVKM. The CDR3 has 20 amino acids. Deletions cut 7 bases from V and 0 bases from J, with 29 bases between. The CDR3 here is CASNPDRMTVAGSSTDTQYF. The DNA of the CDR3 is TGTGCCAGCAACCCGGACAGGATGACTGTAGCGGGGTCTAGCACAGATACGCAGTATTTT.

The chain has TRBV28 and TRBJ2-5, with a possible D match to TRBD2 (5 bases). V was shortened by 1 base and J by 3 bases, with 6 bases between the two germline ends. Germline V gene lookup returns CDR1 MDHEN and CDR2 SYDVKM. This CDR3 contains 13 residues. The CDR3 DNA is TGTGCCAGCAGTTTATACGGGAAAGAGACCCAGTACTTC. Translating it yields CASSLYGKETQYF.

The V and J genes are TRBV6-5 and TRBJ2-7; 11 bases are a match to TRBD2. The CDR3 runs 15 residues. V gave up 6 bases and J gave up 3 bases; unmatched junction bases: 7. Germline V gene data show CDR1 as MNHEY and CDR2 as SVGAGI. The CDR3, as DNA: TGTGCCAGCAGACCAGGGACTAGCGGCCACTACGAGCAGTACTTC. It specifies CASRPGTSGHYEQYF.

This chain links TRBV4-1 with TRBJ2-1; 7 nucleotides match TRBD1. Trimming at V came to 1 base and at J to 7 bases, leaving 1 base not matched to a gene. The CDR3 sequence is 13 residues long. Germline loops: CDR1 MGHRA, CDR2 YSYEKL. CDR3 in amino acids: CASSQAQGNEQFF. CDR3 nucleotides: TGCGCCAGCAGCCAAGCACAGGGGAATGAGCAGTTCTTC.

The V and J genes are TRBV13 and TRBJ2-7, with D unresolved. The CDR3 loop spans 14 amino acids. V lost 5 bases and J 5 bases, leaving 16 bases between the germline ends. CDR1 PRHDT and CDR2 FYEKMQ come from the germline V gene (reference sequence). CDR3 loop: CASSPSPDLHEQYF. CDR3 sequence (DNA): TGTGCCAGCAGCCCGAGCCCGGACCTACACGAGCAGTACTTC.

The rearrangement links TRBV7-9 to TRBJ2-6; 11 nucleotides align to TRBD1. V lost 5 bases, J lost 0 bases, and 0 bases stayed unmatched. CDR1 and CDR2 from the germline V gene are SEHNR and FQNEAQ (reference sequence). The CDR3 contains 16 residues. CDR3 sequence reads: CASSGTGGSGANVLTF. For the CDR3, the DNA is TGTGCCAGCAGCGGGACAGGGGGCTCTGGGGCCAACGTCCTGACTTTC.

The V call is TRBV30, the J call TRBJ2-3, with TRBD2 matching 8 bases. Germline trimming cut 0 bases from V and 2 bases from J; bases unmatched to any gene: 10. The CDR3 covers 17 residues. Germline assignment: CDR1 GTSNPN and CDR2 SVGIG (reference sequence). Here the CDR3 reads CAWSVSGGGMFTDTQYF. The DNA of the CDR3 is TGTGCCTGGAGTGTATCGGGCGGGGGGATGTTCACAGATACGCAGTATTTT.